Listed below are T cell receptor beta chains from one sample, sequenced in a study of cytomegalovirus exposure and HLA in healthy donors. Libraries were prepared by immunoSEQ multiplex PCR; TCRdb keeps only in-frame clonotypes and omits some of them. In the table there are some 98,000 clones, about two thirds of which are singletons. Specimen: PBMCs. The receptors originated from a man aged 50-60 years in good health and CMV-seronegative. Each CDR3 is given with its conserved first and last residue. The order of the fields is V gene, CDR3 protein.

V: TRBV10-3; CDR3: CAISGASGVSYEQYF
V: TRBV6-6; CDR3: CASSPTGLSNQPQHF
V: TRBV10-2; CDR3: CASSLGGANTGELFF
V: TRBV11-2; CDR3: CASSLVPGSSYNEQFF
V: TRBV5-1; CDR3: CASSQGQGKANQPQHF
V: TRBV4-1; CDR3: CASSQFSTSRINTEAFF
V: TRBV6-1; CDR3: CASSEGLAGPLNEQFF
V: TRBV7-2; CDR3: CASSLGRGEQYF
V: TRBV9; CDR3: CASSVAQGYEQYF
V: TRBV28; CDR3: CASGTRPGASETQYF
V: TRBV19; CDR3: CASSIDSGGPSDTQYF
V: TRBV4-1; CDR3: CASSQDPMGQYTDTQYF
V: TRBV29-1; CDR3: CSVGAGWNSPLHF
V: TRBV27; CDR3: CATARSRHEQYF
V: TRBV2; CDR3: CASSVTGGSGETQYF
V: TRBV18; CDR3: CASSLDRAGSYNSPLHF
V: TRBV4-1; CDR3: CASSQEYRPGTGFLNEQFF
V: TRBV6-6; CDR3: CASRLLQGYQETQYF
V: TRBV9; CDR3: CASSVASGGTDTQYF
V: TRBV29-1; CDR3: CSVHSQRNGELFF
V: TRBV6-6; CDR3: CATAPISYEQYF
V: TRBV27; CDR3: CASRGQGRETQYF
V: TRBV19; CDR3: CASSQGTPGELFF
V: TRBV10-3; CDR3: CAISPDSTQETQYF
V: TRBV7-9; CDR3: CASSLDIYGYTF
V: TRBV28; CDR3: CASIGPGQGSYGYTF
V: TRBV5-5; CDR3: CASSLQKISDEQFF
V: TRBV28; CDR3: CASSTTGGIISYTF
V: TRBV2; CDR3: CASRRDRVNTGELFF
V: TRBV6-1; CDR3: CASSEESVYQPQHF
V: TRBV7-8; CDR3: CASSLVDRDWASDTQYF
V: TRBV5-4; CDR3: CASSLTGGNSPLHF
V: TRBV7-2; CDR3: CASSGTTYEQYF
V: TRBV4-1; CDR3: CASSEGQGLQPQHF
V: TRBV5-4; CDR3: CASSLFQRSSTDTQYF
V: TRBV27; CDR3: CASSLEGTYGYTF
V: TRBV18; CDR3: CASSRPGLVRNEQFF
V: TRBV5-1; CDR3: CASSLAGSQETQYF
V: TRBV7-9; CDR3: CASSRERGTYNEQFF
V: TRBV2; CDR3: CASSGGTPGEKLFF
V: TRBV5-1; CDR3: CASSLEGRRPGGSYEQYF
V: TRBV27; CDR3: CASSGTSGTYEQYF
V: TRBV12-5; CDR3: CASGLVVTGGPHEQFF
V: TRBV7-2; CDR3: CASSLVGGALREQYF
V: TRBV5-6; CDR3: CASSGQQGVVGEQYF
V: TRBV7-7; CDR3: CASSSGLSPNEQFF
V: TRBV30; CDR3: CAWSSRLFGYTF
V: TRBV5-4; CDR3: CASSWSITGNYGYTF
V: TRBV28; CDR3: CASSSGSTYEQYF
V: TRBV10-3; CDR3: CAISSYSNQPQHF
V: TRBV28; CDR3: CASSLRQGSNEQFF
V: TRBV2; CDR3: CASRPTGVRSDTQYF
V: TRBV5-4; CDR3: CASGSWRTNTGELFF
V: TRBV11-2; CDR3: CASSAGQYGYTF